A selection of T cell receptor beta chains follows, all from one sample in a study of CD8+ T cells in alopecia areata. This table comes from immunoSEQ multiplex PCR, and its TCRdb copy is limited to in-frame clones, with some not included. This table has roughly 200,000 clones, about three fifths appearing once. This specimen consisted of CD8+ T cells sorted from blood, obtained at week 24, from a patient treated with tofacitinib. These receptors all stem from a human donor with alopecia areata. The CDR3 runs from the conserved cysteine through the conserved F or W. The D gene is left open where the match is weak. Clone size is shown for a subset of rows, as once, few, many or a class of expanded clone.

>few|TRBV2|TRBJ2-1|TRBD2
TGTGCCAGCAGGGGGACTAGCGGTTGCTTCTTC
CASRGTSGCFF
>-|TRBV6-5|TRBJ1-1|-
TGTGCCAGCAGTTACTCGCCAGGGTACACTGAAGCTTTCTTT
CASSYSPGYTEAFF
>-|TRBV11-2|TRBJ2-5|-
TGTGCCAGCAGCTTACAGGGACACCAAGTCCAAGAGACCCAGTACTTC
CASSLQGHQVQETQYF
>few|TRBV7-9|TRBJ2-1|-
TGTGCCAGCAGCCCGGAGGTAGCGATCTACAATGAGCAGTTCTTC
CASSPEVAIYNEQFF
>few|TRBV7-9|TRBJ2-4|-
TGTGCCAGCAGCTTAGCGTCAGGCATTCAGTACTTC
CASSLASGIQYF
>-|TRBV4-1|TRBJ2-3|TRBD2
TGCGCCAGCAGCCAAGAGTCTAGCGGGGGGCGGGTGGATACGCAGTATTTT
CASSQESSGGRVDTQYF
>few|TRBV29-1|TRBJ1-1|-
TGCAGCGCCGCGCCTGGGGTGGACAGTTCCACTGAAGCTTTCTTT
CSAAPGVDSSTEAFF
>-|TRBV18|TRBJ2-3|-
TGTGCCAGCTCACCACCGAGGTACCCAGATACGCAGTATTTT
CASSPPRYPDTQYF
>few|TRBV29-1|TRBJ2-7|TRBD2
TGCAGCGTTCGGGGGGGTACCTCCTACGAGCAGTACTTC
CSVRGGTSYEQYF
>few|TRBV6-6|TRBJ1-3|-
TGTGCCACCACCTTTGGGAACACCATATATTTT
CATTFGNTIYF
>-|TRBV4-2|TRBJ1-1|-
TGTGCCAGCAGCCAAGGATCGACAGCGAACACTGAAGCTTTCTTT
CASSQGSTANTEAFF
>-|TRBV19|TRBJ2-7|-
TGTGCCAGTAGTTATCGAGGGATCTCCTACGAGCAGTACTTC
CASSYRGISYEQYF
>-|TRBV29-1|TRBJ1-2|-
TGCAGCGTTCCTACCGACTATGGCTACACCTTC
CSVPTDYGYTF
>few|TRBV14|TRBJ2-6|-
TGTGCCAGCAGCCAAGCTCGGGGGATTGGGGCCAACGTCCTGACTTTC
CASSQARGIGANVLTF
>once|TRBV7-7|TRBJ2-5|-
TGTGCTAGCAGCAAGACAGTATACCAAGAGACCCAGTACTTC
CASSKTVYQETQYF
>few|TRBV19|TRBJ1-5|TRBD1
TGTGCCAGTAGTGCCGGGACAGGGATCAATCAGCCCCAGCATTTT
CASSAGTGINQPQHF
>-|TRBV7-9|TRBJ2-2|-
TGTGCCAGCAGCTTAGAGGGACACGCGAACACCGGGGAGCTGTTTTTT
CASSLEGHANTGELFF
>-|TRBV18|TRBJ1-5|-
TGTGCCAGCTCACCATCGGGGGAGAATCAGCCCCAGCATTTT
CASSPSGENQPQHF
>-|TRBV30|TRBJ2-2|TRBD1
TGTGCCTGGAGCCCAAGACAGGGAACCGGGGAGCTGTTTTTT
CAWSPRQGTGELFF
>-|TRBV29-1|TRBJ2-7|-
TGCAGCGTTAATGGGCTCCCTTGGGGACAAGGGGGCTACGAGCAGTACTTC
CSVNGLPWGQGGYEQYF
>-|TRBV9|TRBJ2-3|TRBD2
TGTGCCAGCAGCGCCGGCGGGGGGCCCGCTAGCACAGATACGCAGTATTTT
CASSAGGGPASTDTQYF
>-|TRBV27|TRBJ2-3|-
TGTGCCAGCAGTTCGGGGTCCCATACGCAGTATTTT
CASSSGSHTQYF
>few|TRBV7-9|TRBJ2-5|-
TGTGCCAGCAGCCCTCTGACGGAAGAGACCCAGTACTTC
CASSPLTEETQYF
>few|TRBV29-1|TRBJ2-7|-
TGCAGCGTTGTTAAGGACATGACCTACGAGCAGTACTTC
CSVVKDMTYEQYF
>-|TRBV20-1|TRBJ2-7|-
TGCAGTGCTCTAACCTCCTACGAGCAGTACTTC
CSALTSYEQYF
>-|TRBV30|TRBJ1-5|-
TGTGCCTGGAGTTTAGGATCTAGCAATCAGCCCCAGCATTTT
CAWSLGSSNQPQHF
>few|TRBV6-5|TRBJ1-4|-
TGTGCCAGCAGCCCGTCCCGGCGTTATGAAAAACTGTTTTTT
CASSPSRRYEKLFF
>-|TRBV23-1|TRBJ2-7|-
TGCGCCAGCAGTCAATACGGGACCTATTACGAGCAGTACTTC
CASSQYGTYYEQYF
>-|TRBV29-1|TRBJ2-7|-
TGCAGCGTTGAATCGGCCGAACAATACGGGATCGAATCCTACGAGCAGTACTTC
CSVESAEQYGIESYEQYF
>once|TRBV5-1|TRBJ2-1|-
TGCGCCAGCAGCTGGACCGGAGGGCCCTACAATGAGCAGTTCTTC
CASSWTGGPYNEQFF
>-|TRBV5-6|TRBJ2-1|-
TGTGCCAGCAGCGTCAGGAATGAGCAGTTCTTC
CASSVRNEQFF
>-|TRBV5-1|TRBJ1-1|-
TGCGCCAGCAGCCTGGGAATGGGGTGGAACACTGAAGCTTTCTTT
CASSLGMGWNTEAFF
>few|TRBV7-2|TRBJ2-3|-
TGTGCCAGCAGCTTAGCCGGGAGCACAGATACGCAGTATTTT
CASSLAGSTDTQYF
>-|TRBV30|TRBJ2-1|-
TGTGCCTGGAGTGGGGGGAATGAGCAGTTCTTC
CAWSGGNEQFF
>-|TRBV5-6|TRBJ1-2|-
TGTGCCAGCAGCTTGGCGGCAGGGTTGAACGGCTACACCTTC
CASSLAAGLNGYTF
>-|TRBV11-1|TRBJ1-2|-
TGTGCCAGCAGCTTAAACCCCCATGACCTTTACTATGGCTACACCTTC
CASSLNPHDLYYGYTF
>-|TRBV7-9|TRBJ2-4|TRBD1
TGTGCCAGCAGTTCACAGGGGGCGACCACTGCCAAAAACATTCAGTACTTC
CASSSQGATTAKNIQYF
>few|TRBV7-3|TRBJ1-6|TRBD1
TGTGCCAGCAGCACGGGACAGGGTTATTCACCCCTCCACTTT
CASSTGQGYSPLHF
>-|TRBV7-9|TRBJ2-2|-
TGTGCCAGCAGCTCAGCCAGGGAGAACACCGGGGAGCTGTTTTTT
CASSSARENTGELFF
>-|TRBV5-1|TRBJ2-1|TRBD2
TGCGCCAGCAGCTTCCGCGGGGGTCACAATGAGCAGTTCTTC
CASSFRGGHNEQFF
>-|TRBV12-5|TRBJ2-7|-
TGTGCTAGTGGTTTGGTACGTTCGGGCAGGGAGAAATACGAGCAGTACTTC
CASGLVRSGREKYEQYF